This T cell receptor (beta chain) was profiled in a study of a mutant IDH1 vaccine in newly diagnosed glioma. Study in general: A roughly 60% male, around 38% female split and a mean age of roughly 37 years characterized treated patients. Prior therapy was radiotherapy, temozolomide, or both; most received both.

Sequencing was performed with immunoSEQ multiplex PCR; in TCRdb, only in-frame clones are kept and a portion is missing. The data hold 70,000 or so clones, with 65% to 85% observed a single time. The time point here: baseline, week 1 (first vaccination visit). Specified treatment: pre-vaccination baseline after standard-of-care therapy. The astrocytomas were IDH1-mutant, ATRX-negative, and WHO grade 3 or 4. The CDR3 runs to 15 residues. The V end lost 2 bases, the J end lost 0 bases, and 10 bases lay between the germline ends. Germline CDR1 and CDR2: MNHEY and SMNVEV (reference sequence). The TCR comes from a woman under 30 with glioma. Some clones in this sample may be carry-over from other donors' samples. The source material was peripheral blood mononuclear cells (PBMCs), sampled from a glioma patient treated with radiotherapy, temozolomide or both. The chain joins TRBV27 to TRBJ1-2, with a possible D match to TRBD1 (5 bases). The DNA for the CDR3 is TGTGCCAGCAGTTTACGACAGCCAACTAACTATGGCTACACCTTC. It specifies CASSLRQPTNYGYTF.